Below, 9 T cell receptor beta chains from the same sample are listed, as sequenced in a study of OX40 agonist ivuxolimab in advanced cancers. Sequencing was performed with immunoSEQ multiplex PCR; in TCRdb, only in-frame clones are kept and a portion is missing. This table holds 9,500 to 13,000 clones, 65% to 85% found once. Specimen: CD4+ or CD8+ T cells sorted from blood, collected in a trial of the OX40 agonist ivuxolimab. These receptors came from an adult with an advanced solid tumor such as melanoma, head and neck, liver or kidney cancer.

This clone was seen once. V is TRBV7-9 and J is TRBJ2-2; 8 positions match TRBD2. This CDR3 is built from 17 residues. Germline assignment: CDR1 SEHNR and CDR2 FQNEAQ (reference sequence). The J segment lost 0 bases and the V segment lost 5 bases, leaving 8 bases of the junction unmatched. CDR3 in amino acids: CASSLPTAGANTGELFF. CDR3 nucleotides: TGTGCCAGCAGCCTACCAACAGCGGGGGCGAACACCGGGGAGCTGTTTTTT.

The chain combines TRBV21-1 with TRBJ2-7; the table assigns TRBD2, which was not confirmed against the DNA. TRBV21-1 is assigned pseudogene status. The CDR3 sequence is 15 residues long. The CDR3 protein is CASSGEAVSCDEQYF. The CDR3 bases are TGTGCCAGCAGCGGCGAGGCCGTCTCATGCGACGAGCAGTACTTC.

The CDR3 here is CAWSVWASGREGETQYF. CDR3 bases: TGTGCCTGGAGTGTTTGGGCTAGCGGGAGGGAGGGAGAGACCCAGTACTTC. The gene calls are TRBV30 and TRBJ2-5, with 12 positions matching TRBD2. The CDR3 length is 17 residues. After removal of 0 bases from V and 4 bases from J, the junction contained 9 bases not matched to a gene. Germline V CDR1 and CDR2: GTSNPN, SVGIG (reference sequence).

This sequence joins TRBV27 and TRBJ2-1; 8 bases align to TRBD2. From germline, CDR1 is MNHEY and CDR2 SMNVEV (reference sequence). The V gene end was trimmed by 6 bases and the J gene end by 9 bases; junction bases not matched to a gene: 4. This CDR3 is built from 12 residues. CDR3 DNA sequence: TGTGCCAGCAGAATAGCGGGGTTTGAGCAGTTCTTC. Amino acid sequence: CASRIAGFEQFF.

The chain has TRBV27 and TRBJ2-5, with D uncertain. The CDR3 length is 13 residues. V dropped 4 bases and J dropped 4 bases, with 10 bases sitting between them. Germline assignment: CDR1 MNHEY and CDR2 SMNVEV (reference sequence). CDR3 in amino acids: CASSSEGRETQYF. Here the CDR3 DNA reads TGTGCCAGCAGTTCCGAAGGAAGAGAGACCCAGTACTTC.

Judged by abundance, this clone is medium-sized. J is TRBJ1-2 and V is TRBV29-1; no definite D call. Trimming cost V 2 bases and J 5 bases, with 6 bases left between them. Germline CDR1 is SQVTM and CDR2 is ANQGSEA. This CDR3 contains 11 residues. This CDR3 reads CSVERDYGYTF. DNA of the CDR3: TGCAGCGTTGAAAGGGATTATGGCTACACCTTC.

The chain is built from TRBV10-1 and TRBJ2-5; 7 nucleotides match TRBD1. Germline assignment: CDR1 WNHNN and CDR2 SYGVQD (reference sequence). V shed 3 bases and J 4 bases; nucleotides not matched to a gene: 8. This CDR3 has 15 amino acids. CDR3 in DNA: TGCGCCAGCAGTGAATTAGAGGGGGCCGGAGAGACCCAGTACTTC. It specifies CASSELEGAGETQYF.

This rearrangement joins TRBV4-1 to TRBJ2-1; D is unclear. Germline V gene sequence: CDR1 MGHRA, CDR2 YSYEKL. This CDR3 has 13 residues. V lost 3 bases and J 5 bases, leaving 8 bases between the germline ends. The CDR3 loop is CASSHLVDNEQFF. CDR3 bases: TGCGCCAGCAGCCACCTGGTCGACAATGAGCAGTTCTTC.

This sequence joins TRBV7-9 and TRBJ2-3; D remains unclear. V was pared by 4 bases and J by 4 bases, with 15 bases between. The germline V gene encodes CDR1 SEHNR and CDR2 FQNEAQ (reference sequence). The CDR3 spans 15 residues. DNA for the CDR3: TGTGCCAGCAGCTCGCCAGCAGAGTGGGCAGATACGCAGTATTTT. It encodes CASSSPAEWADTQYF.